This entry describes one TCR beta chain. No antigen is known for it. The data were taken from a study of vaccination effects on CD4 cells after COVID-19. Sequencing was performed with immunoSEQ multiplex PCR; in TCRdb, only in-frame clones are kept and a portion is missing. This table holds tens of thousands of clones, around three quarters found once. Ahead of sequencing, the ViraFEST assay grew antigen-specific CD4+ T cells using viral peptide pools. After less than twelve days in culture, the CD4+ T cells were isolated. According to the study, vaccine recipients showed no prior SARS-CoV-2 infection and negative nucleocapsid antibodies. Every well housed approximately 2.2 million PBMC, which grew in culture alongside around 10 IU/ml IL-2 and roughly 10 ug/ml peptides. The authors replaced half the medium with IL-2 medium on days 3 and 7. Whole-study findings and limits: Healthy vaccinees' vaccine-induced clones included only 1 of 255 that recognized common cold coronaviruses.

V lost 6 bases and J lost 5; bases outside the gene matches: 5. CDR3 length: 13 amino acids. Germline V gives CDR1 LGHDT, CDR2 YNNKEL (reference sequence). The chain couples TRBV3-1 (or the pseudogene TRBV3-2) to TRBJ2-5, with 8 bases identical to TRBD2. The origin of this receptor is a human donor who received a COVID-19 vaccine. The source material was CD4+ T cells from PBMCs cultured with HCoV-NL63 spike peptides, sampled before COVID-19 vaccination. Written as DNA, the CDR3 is TGTGCCAGCAGGCAAAGCGGGGGTGAGACCCAGTACTTC. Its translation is CASRQSGGETQYF.